This T cell receptor beta chain was sequenced for a study of molecular identifiers for immune sequencing clone quantification. TCRdb called the PCR reads again in MiXCR, with one record for every CDR3 protein. The profile shows hundreds of thousands of distinct CDR3 sequences, roughly 25% of them singletons. This clonotype was observed many times. This CDR3 is built from 14 residues. V lost 1 base, J lost 2 bases, and 7 bases lay in between. Germline CDR1 SGHTA, CDR2 FQGNSA. The chain combines TRBV7-2 with TRBJ2-3; unclear D gene. The specimen was naive CD8+ T cells from blood, with Jurkat cell RNA spiked in. As for subset: FACS-sorted CD8+CD4-CCR7+CD45RA+ naive T cells. This receptor was obtained from a human donor in good health. Some libraries in this study had Jurkat cell RNA spiked in. Written as DNA, the CDR3 is TGTGCCAGCAGCTTAGGACAACCCACAGATACGCAGTATTTT. Translated: CASSLGQPTDTQYF. The complete variable domain, with remaining parts taken from reference TRBV7-2 and TRBJ2-3, reads GAGVSQSPSNKVTEKGKDVELRCDPISGHTALYWYRQSLGQGLEFLIYFQGNSAPDKSGLPSDRFSAERTGGSVSTLTIQRTQQEDSAVYLCASSLGQPTDTQYFGPGTRLTVL.